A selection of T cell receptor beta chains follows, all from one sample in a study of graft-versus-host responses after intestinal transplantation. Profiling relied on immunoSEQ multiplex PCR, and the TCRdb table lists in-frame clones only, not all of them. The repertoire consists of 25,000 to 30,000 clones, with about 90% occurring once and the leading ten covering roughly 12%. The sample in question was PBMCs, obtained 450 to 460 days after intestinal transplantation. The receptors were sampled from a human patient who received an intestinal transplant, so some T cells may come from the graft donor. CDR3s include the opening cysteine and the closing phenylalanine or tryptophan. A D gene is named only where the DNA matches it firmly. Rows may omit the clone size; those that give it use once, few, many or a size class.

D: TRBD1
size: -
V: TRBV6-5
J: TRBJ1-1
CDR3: CASRLAQGQNTEAFF
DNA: TGTGCCAGCAGGCTAGCACAGGGGCAGAACACTGAAGCTTTCTTT

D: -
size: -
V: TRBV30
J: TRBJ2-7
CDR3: CACGLTYEQYF
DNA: TGTGCCTGCGGACTAACCTACGAGCAGTACTTC

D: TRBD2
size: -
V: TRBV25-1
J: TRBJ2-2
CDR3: CASRGGLAGGYTGELFF
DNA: TGTGCCAGCAGGGGGGGGCTAGCGGGAGGATACACCGGGGAGCTGTTTTTT

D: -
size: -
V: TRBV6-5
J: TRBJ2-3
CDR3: CASSNWGVSTDTQYF
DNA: TGTGCCAGCTCGAACTGGGGGGTAAGCACAGATACGCAGTATTTT

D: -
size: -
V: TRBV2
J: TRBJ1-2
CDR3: CASNEGDGYTF
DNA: TGTGCCAGCAACGAGGGGGACGGCTACACCTTC

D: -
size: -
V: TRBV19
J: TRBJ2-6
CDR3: CASRGFGANVLTF
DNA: TGTGCCAGTAGAGGTTTTGGGGCCAACGTCCTGACTTTC

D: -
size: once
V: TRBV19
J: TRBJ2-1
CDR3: CASSYGQYNEQFF
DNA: TGTGCCAGTAGCTACGGACAGTACAATGAGCAGTTCTTC

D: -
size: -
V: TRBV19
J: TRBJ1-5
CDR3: CASSMETVSNQPQHF
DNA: TGTGCCAGTAGTATGGAGACAGTGAGCAATCAGCCCCAGCATTTT

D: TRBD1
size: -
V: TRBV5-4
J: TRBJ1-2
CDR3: CASSIQGANYGYTF
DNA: TGTGCCAGCAGCATACAGGGGGCTAACTATGGCTACACCTTC

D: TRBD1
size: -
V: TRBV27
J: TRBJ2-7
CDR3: CASSPGQGGYEQYF
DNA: TGTGCCAGCAGTCCGGGACAGGGTGGGTACGAGCAGTACTTC

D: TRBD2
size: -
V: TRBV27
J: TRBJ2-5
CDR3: CASGTTSGGETQYF
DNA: TGTGCCAGCGGAACCACTAGCGGGGGAGAGACCCAGTACTTC

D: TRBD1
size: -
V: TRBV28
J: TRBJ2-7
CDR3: CASSARDRGYEQYF
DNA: TGTGCCAGCAGTGCCCGGGACAGGGGCTACGAGCAGTACTTC

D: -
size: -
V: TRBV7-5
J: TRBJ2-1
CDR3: CVRRHQANEQFF
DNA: TGTGTCAGAAGACACCAGGCGAATGAGCAGTTCTTC

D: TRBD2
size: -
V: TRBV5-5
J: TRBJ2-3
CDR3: CASSLIPLSGRATDTQYF
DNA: TGTGCCAGCAGCTTGATTCCGCTAAGCGGGAGGGCCACAGATACGCAGTATTTT

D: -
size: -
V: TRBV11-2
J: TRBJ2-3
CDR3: CASSTMEGGRADTQYF
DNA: TGTGCCAGCAGCACCATGGAGGGCGGGCGGGCAGATACGCAGTATTTT

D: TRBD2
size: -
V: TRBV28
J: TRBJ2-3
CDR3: CASSAGGAGFDTQYF
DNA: TGTGCCAGCAGTGCCGGAGGAGCGGGGTTCGATACGCAGTATTTT

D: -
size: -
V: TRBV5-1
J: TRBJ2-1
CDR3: CASSLDSVGYNEQFF
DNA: TGCGCCAGCAGCCTAGACAGTGTCGGCTACAATGAGCAGTTCTTC

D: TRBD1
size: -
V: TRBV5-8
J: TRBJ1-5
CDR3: CASSLKGAWQPQHF
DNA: TGTGCCAGCAGCTTAAAGGGGGCATGGCAGCCCCAGCATTTT

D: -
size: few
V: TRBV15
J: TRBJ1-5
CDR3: CATSRWGAGGSNQPQHF
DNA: TGTGCCACCAGCAGATGGGGGGCGGGCGGATCCAATCAGCCCCAGCATTTT

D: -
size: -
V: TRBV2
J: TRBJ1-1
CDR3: CASSEGGPYTEAFF
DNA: TGTGCCAGCAGTGAAGGGGGACCCTACACTGAAGCTTTCTTT

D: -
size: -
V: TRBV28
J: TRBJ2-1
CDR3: CASSFSRGTGNEQFF
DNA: TGTGCCAGCAGTTTCTCTCGCGGGACGGGCAATGAGCAGTTCTTC

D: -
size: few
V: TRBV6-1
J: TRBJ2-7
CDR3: CASSDGRTYEQYF
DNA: TGTGCCAGCAGTGATGGACGGACCTACGAGCAGTACTTC

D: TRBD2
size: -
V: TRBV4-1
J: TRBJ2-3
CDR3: CASSGGAGVPDTQYF
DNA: TGCGCCAGCAGCGGTGGAGCGGGAGTGCCAGATACGCAGTATTTT

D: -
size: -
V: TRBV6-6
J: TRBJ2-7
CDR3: CASSYSLSPGEQYF
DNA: TGTGCCAGCAGTTACTCGCTCTCTCCAGGCGAGCAGTACTTC

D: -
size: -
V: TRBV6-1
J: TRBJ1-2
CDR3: CASRGGFQAYGYTF
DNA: TGTGCCAGCAGGGGGGGATTTCAGGCCTATGGCTACACCTTC

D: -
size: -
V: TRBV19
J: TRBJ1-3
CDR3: CASTQGPFISGNTIYF
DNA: TGTGCCAGTACCCAAGGTCCCTTCATCTCTGGAAACACCATATATTTT

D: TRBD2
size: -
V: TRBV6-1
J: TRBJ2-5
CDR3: CASSGLAGPPELYF
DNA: TGTGCCAGCAGTGGACTAGCGGGCCCCCCGGAGTTGTACTTC

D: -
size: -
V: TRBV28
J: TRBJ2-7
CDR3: CASSLGSLSYEQYF
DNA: TGTGCCAGCAGTTTAGGGAGTCTCTCCTACGAGCAGTACTTC

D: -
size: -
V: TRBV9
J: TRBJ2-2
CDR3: CASSVEVGQGGELFF
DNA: TGTGCCAGCAGCGTAGAAGTGGGGCAGGGCGGGGAGCTGTTTTTT

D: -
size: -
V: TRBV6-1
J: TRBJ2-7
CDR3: CASSGASDGGPAEQYF
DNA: TGTGCCAGCAGTGGGGCATCGGACGGCGGACCAGCCGAGCAGTACTTC

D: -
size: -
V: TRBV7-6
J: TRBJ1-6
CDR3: CASSPQGYSPLHF
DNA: TGTGCCAGCAGCCCTCAGGGATATTCACCCCTCCACTTT

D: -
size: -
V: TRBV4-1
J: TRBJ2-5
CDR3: CASSQDRGSRETQYF
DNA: TGCGCCAGCAGCCAAGATCGGGGCAGCAGGGAGACCCAGTACTTC

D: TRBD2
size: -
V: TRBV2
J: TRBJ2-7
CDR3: CASSERESAGYEQYF
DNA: TGTGCCAGCAGTGAGCGGGAGTCGGCTGGGTACGAGCAGTACTTC

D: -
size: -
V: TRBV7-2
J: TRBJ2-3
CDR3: CASSLVGWGEDTQYF
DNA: TGTGCCAGCAGCTTAGTCGGTTGGGGGGAAGATACGCAGTATTTT

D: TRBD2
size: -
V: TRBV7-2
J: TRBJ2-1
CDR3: CASSLKDELAEEFF
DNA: TGTGCCAGCAGCTTAAAAGACGAACTAGCGGAGGAGTTCTTC

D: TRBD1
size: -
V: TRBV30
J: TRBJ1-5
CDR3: CAWSAAGGPVQPQHF
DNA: TGTGCCTGGAGTGCGGCAGGGGGCCCGGTCCAGCCCCAGCATTTT

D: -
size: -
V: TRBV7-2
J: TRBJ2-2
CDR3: CASSPRELGPGELFF
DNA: TGTGCCAGCAGCCCCCGGGAGTTGGGGCCCGGGGAGCTGTTTTTT